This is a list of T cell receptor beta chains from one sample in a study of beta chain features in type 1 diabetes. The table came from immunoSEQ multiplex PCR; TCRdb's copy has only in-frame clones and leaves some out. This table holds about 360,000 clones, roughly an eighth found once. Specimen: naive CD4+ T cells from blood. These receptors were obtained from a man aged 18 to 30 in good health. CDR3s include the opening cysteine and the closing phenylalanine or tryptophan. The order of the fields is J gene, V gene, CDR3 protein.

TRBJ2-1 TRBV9 CASSVAPGLYNEQFF
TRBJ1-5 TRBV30 CAWSDRIDQPQHF
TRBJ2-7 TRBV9 CASSATTSYEQYF
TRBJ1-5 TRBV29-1 CSAGSQGNQPQHF
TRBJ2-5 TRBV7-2 CASMGTGGLETQYF
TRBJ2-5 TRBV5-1 CASSSTSGSVYGETQYF
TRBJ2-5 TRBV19 CASSIVGGEGTQYF
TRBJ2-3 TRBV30 CAWTTGSDTQYF
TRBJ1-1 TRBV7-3 CASSLGRQGGNTEAFF
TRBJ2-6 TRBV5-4 CASRAPGQPFSGANVLTF
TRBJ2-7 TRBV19 CASWDGGTYEQYF
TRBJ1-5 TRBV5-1 CASSLLSGPYQPQHF
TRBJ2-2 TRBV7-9 CASSGGQGNPGELFF
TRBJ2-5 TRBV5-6 CASSSQETQYF
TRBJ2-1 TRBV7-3 CASSAGGYNEQFF
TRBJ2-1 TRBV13 CASSPRLAAYNEQFF
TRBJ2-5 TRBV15 CATSGRAGGNQETQYF
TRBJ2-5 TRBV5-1 CASSIQNPGRGETQYF
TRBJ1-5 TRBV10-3 CAISESGQGFNQPQHF
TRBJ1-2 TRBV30 CAWTPHPGYGYTF
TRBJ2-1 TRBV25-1 CASRGRDRGLTEQFF
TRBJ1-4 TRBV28 CASSAQGWREKLFF
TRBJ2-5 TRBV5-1 CASSSITGKETQYF
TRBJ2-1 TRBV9 CASSVASYSYNEQFF
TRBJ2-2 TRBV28 CASSSSGQGVTGELFF
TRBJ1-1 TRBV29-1 CSVRTGGDTEAFF
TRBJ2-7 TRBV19 CASSKSSGGRFSYEQYF
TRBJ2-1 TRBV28 CASTRLAPYNEQFF
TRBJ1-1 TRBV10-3 CASWTVNTEAFF
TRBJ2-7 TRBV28 CAIWDRESYEQYF
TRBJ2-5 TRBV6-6 CASSYSTQTQETQYF
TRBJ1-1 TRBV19 CASSHRGVTEAFF
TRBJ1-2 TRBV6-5 CASSARDRARWTF
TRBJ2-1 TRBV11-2 CASSLDHLRQFF
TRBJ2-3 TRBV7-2 CASSSSRTSGRKGTQYF
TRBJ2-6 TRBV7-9 CASSLVTGANVLTF
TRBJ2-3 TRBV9 CASSVKLSGGNGDTQYF
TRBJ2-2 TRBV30 CAWSVQRSGELFF
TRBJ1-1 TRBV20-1 CSAPPGTEAFF
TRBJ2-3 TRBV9 CASSVGASGANTQYF
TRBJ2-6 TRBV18 CASSPPSGANVLTF
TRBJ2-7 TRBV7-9 CASSQQGTSYEQYF
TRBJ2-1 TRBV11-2 CASSVPRDPSWGPNEQFF
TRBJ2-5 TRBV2 CASSGTSGRVETQYF
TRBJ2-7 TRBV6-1 CASSVSASDAYEQYF
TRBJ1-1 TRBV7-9 CASSNDPGQGWGTEAFF
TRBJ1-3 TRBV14 CASSQNHRTIYF
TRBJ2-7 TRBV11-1 CASSLNDRDYEQYF
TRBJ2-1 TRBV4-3 CASSRQRTYNEQFF
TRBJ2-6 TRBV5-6 CASSAGTGETGANVLTF
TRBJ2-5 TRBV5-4 CASSQDSSTWTQYF
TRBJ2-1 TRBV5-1 CASSKIAGGPYNEQFF
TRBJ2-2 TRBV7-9 CASTSGAGQSNTGELFF